The following is a TCR beta chain sequence with its context. Its antigen is currently unknown. This record comes from a study of shared clonotypes between healthy human individuals. Study-wide points: Memory subsets generally showed smaller estimated richness than naive subsets did.

Germline loops: CDR1 GTSNPN, CDR2 SVGIG (reference sequence). V lost 4 bases to trimming and J lost 5 bases, with 14 bases between them. The CDR3 totals 14 residues. The table came from immunoSEQ multiplex PCR; TCRdb's copy has only in-frame clones and leaves some out. Found here are roughly 2,000,000 clones, approximately 94% of them singletons; the top ten hold roughly 1%. Positively selected for CCR7, the CD45RO-negative cells used as naive CD8 cells excluded terminally differentiated effector memory CD45RA+ cells. Sequencing input: naive CD8+ T cells sorted from blood. The TCR sequence derives from a man aged 18 to 29 in good health. The gene calls are TRBV30 and TRBJ2-2; D is perhaps TRBD1 (6 bases). This CDR3 is CAWTPLRGTGELFF. For the CDR3, the DNA is TGTGCCTGGACCCCCCTAAGGGGGACCGGGGAGCTGTTTTTT.